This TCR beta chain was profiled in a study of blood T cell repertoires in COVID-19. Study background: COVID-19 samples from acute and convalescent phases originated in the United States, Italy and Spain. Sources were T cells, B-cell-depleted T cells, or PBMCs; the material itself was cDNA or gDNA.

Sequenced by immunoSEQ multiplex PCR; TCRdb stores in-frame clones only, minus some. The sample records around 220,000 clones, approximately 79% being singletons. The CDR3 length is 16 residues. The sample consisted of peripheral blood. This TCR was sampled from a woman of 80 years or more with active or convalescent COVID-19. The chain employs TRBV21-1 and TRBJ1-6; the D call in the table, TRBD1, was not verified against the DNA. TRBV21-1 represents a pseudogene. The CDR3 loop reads CASSKGRAGGDSPLHF. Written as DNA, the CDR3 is TGTGCCAGCAGCAAAGGTCGCGCAGGGGGAGATTCACCCCTCCACTTT.